This T cell receptor beta chain was documented in a study of blood T cell repertoires in COVID-19. In the study overall: In each case, the material was cDNA or gDNA derived from T cells, B-cell-depleted T cells, or PBMCs.

In the original workflow: Using reference gene primer amplification, nucleated cell counts were estimated. Sequencing was performed with immunoSEQ multiplex PCR; in TCRdb, only in-frame clones are kept and a portion is missing. D and trimming come from the DNA, and the V and J calls and clone size come from that table. The repertoire has fewer than 250,000 clones, roughly 90% of them found once; the top ten carry about 15%. Cohort assignment relied on participant-reported clinical history. Exposed volunteers were people who met a COVID-19 case within 2 weeks before study entry. Only one count was recorded for this clone. At the DNA level, this CDR3 is encoded by other sequences in the same sample as well. The TCR sequence derives from a man aged 30 to 45 who had been exposed to COVID-19. The sequencing input was PBMCs or T cells enriched from blood (not recorded which).

Here the CDR3 reads CASSEAGQWNQPQHF. DNA of the CDR3: TGTGCCAGCAGTGAAGCTGGACAGTGGAATCAGCCCCAGCATTTT. The rearrangement joins TRBV6-1 to TRBJ1-5; possible D gene TRBD1, 6 bases. Germline values: CDR1 MNHNS, CDR2 SASEGT. With 0 bases removed from V and 4 bases from J, the gap between germline ends came to 10 bases. CDR3 length equals 15 residues.